This is a list of T cell receptor beta chains from one sample in a study of shared clonotypes between healthy human individuals. Profiling relied on immunoSEQ multiplex PCR, and the TCRdb table lists in-frame clones only, not all of them. The table has hundreds of thousands of clones, about 97% seen once. Specimen: naive CD4+ T cells sorted from blood. These receptors came from a woman aged 30 to 39 in good health. Both conserved end residues are part of each CDR3. D genes are given only for firm matches. The size field is filled for only some rows; it gives once, few, many or a size class.

clone size,D gene,J gene,V gene,CDR3 protein,CDR3 DNA
NA,NA,TRBJ2-5,TRBV28,CASSWSGKSLGETQYF,TGTGCCAGCAGTTGGTCCGGGAAATCATTGGGAGAGACCCAGTACTTC
once,NA,TRBJ1-2,TRBV7-3,CASSLKGPHYGSYGYTF,TGTGCCAGCAGCTTAAAGGGGCCCCACTATGGGAGCTATGGCTACACCTTC
NA,NA,TRBJ2-7,TRBV5-4,CASSLEIGTASYEQYF,TGTGCCAGCAGCCTAGAGATCGGGACGGCATCCTACGAGCAGTACTTC
once,NA,TRBJ2-1,TRBV2,CASSRDEQSYNEQFF,TGTGCCAGCAGTAGAGACGAACAGTCCTACAATGAGCAGTTCTTC
NA,NA,TRBJ1-5,TRBV5-6,CASSKTAYSNQPQHF,TGTGCCAGCAGCAAGACAGCATATAGCAATCAGCCCCAGCATTTT
NA,NA,TRBJ2-1,TRBV14,CASSQDLLSEQFF,TGTGCCAGCAGCCAAGATCTCCTATCTGAGCAGTTCTTC
NA,NA,TRBJ1-4,TRBV7-9,CASSPEATNEKLFF,TGTGCCAGCAGCCCAGAGGCAACTAATGAAAAACTGTTTTTT
NA,TRBD1,TRBJ1-3,TRBV28,CASSIGQGGNSGNTIYF,TGTGCCAGCAGTATAGGACAGGGGGGGAACTCTGGAAACACCATATATTTT
once,TRBD1,TRBJ2-1,TRBV7-2,CASSLEQGGISEQFF,TGTGCCAGCAGCTTAGAACAGGGGGGAATCAGTGAGCAGTTCTTC
once,TRBD2,TRBJ2-5,TRBV18,CASSPPSGGVLRETQYF,TGTGCCAGCTCACCACCCTCGGGAGGGGTCTTGCGGGAGACCCAGTACTTC
NA,TRBD1,TRBJ2-5,TRBV6-6,CASSYTGQGTETQYF,TGTGCCAGCAGTTACACGGGACAGGGTACGGAGACCCAGTACTTC
NA,TRBD2,TRBJ2-3,TRBV11-1,CASSLLAGDTQYF,TGTGCCAGCAGCTTACTAGCGGGAGATACGCAGTATTTT
NA,NA,TRBJ2-6,TRBV6-5,CASSYGDGGANVLTF,TGTGCCAGCAGTTACGGGGACGGTGGGGCCAACGTCCTGACTTTC
once,NA,TRBJ2-7,TRBV25-1,CASSTPGRERGVWEQYF,TGTGCCAGCAGTACCCCAGGTCGGGAAAGAGGAGTCTGGGAGCAGTACTTC
NA,NA,TRBJ1-4,TRBV10-1,CASQPTTNEKLFF,TGCGCCAGCCAGCCAACAACTAATGAAAAACTGTTTTTT
NA,NA,TRBJ2-5,TRBV4-1,CASSQPRAGSETQYF,TGCGCCAGCAGCCAACCGAGGGCGGGATCAGAGACCCAGTACTTC
once,NA,TRBJ2-1,TRBV19,CASSTSGLAQFF,TGTGCCAGTAGTACCTCAGGGCTCGCGCAGTTCTTC
NA,TRBD2,TRBJ2-2,TRBV7-2,CASSSRLAGYTGELFF,TGTGCCAGCAGCTCGCGACTAGCGGGGTACACCGGGGAGCTGTTTTTT
NA,NA,TRBJ2-3,TRBV14,CASSQFRGDTQYF,TGTGCCAGCAGCCAATTCCGAGGAGATACGCAGTATTTT
NA,TRBD1,TRBJ1-3,TRBV28,CASSRTGGYPGNTIYF,TGTGCCAGCAGCAGGACAGGGGGCTACCCTGGAAACACCATATATTTT
once,NA,TRBJ1-4,TRBV4-1,CASSHPWNEKLFF,TGCGCCAGCAGCCACCCTTGGAATGAAAAACTGTTTTTT
NA,NA,TRBJ2-2,TRBV27,CASRLTSNTGELFF,TGTGCCAGCCGTCTGACTAGTAACACCGGGGAGCTGTTTTTT